This passage covers 28 T cell receptor beta chains from one sample sequenced in a study of blood T cell repertoires in COVID-19. TCRdb's table, derived via immunoSEQ multiplex PCR, lists solely in-frame clones and lacks some. The repertoire includes under 130,000 clones, 84% of them detected once, and roughly 13% sits in the top ten. The sequencing input was peripheral blood. Receptors originate from a human donor in a cohort sampled during active or convalescent COVID-19.

This clone was recorded once. This chain links TRBV5-1 with TRBJ1-6; TRBD1 matches at 7 bases. There are 15 residues in the CDR3. V shed 4 bases, J shed 6 bases, and the junction held 7 bases outside the gene matches. CDR1 is SGHRS, CDR2 YFSETQ, per germline. Written as DNA, the CDR3 is TGCGCCAGCAGCCTTCGGGACAGTTTTAATTCACCCCTCCACTTT. Its protein is CASSLRDSFNSPLHF. The full variable domain, its missing parts supplied by reference TRBV5-1 and TRBJ1-6, is KAGVTQTPRYLIKTRGQQVTLSCSPISGHRSVSWYQQTPGQGLQFLFEYFSETQRNKGNFPGRFSGRQFSNSRSEMNVSTLELGDSALYLCASSLRDSFNSPLHFGNGTRLTVT.

The rearrangement uses TRBV29-1 and TRBJ2-7; maybe TRBD1 (6 bases). The CDR3 spans 11 residues. Germline V gene data show CDR1 as SQVTM and CDR2 as ANQGSEA. The V end was cut by 7 bases, the J end by 3 bases, with 10 bases between. CDR3 bases: TGCAGCGGAGGACAGATCTACGAGCAGTACTTC. The encoded protein is CSGGQIYEQYF.

Written as DNA, the CDR3 is TGCGCCAGCAGCTCGTCGACAGGAGACACTGAAGCTTTCTTT. Amino acid sequence: CASSSSTGDTEAFF. The chain links TRBV5-1 to TRBJ1-1, with a possible D match to TRBD1 (6 bases). Germline CDR1 and CDR2: SGHRS and YFSETQ. There are 14 residues in the CDR3. The germline V and J ends were trimmed by 3 bases and 3 bases, with 12 bases remaining between them.

This chain links TRBV11-2 with TRBJ1-3; maybe TRBD1 (6 bases). V lost 1 base, J lost 5 bases, and 12 bases lay in between. The CDR3 is made up of 15 amino acids. Germline V gene sequence: CDR1 SGHAT, CDR2 FQNNGV. The CDR3 here is CASSLGQGNRNTIYF. The CDR3 coding sequence is TGTGCCAGCAGCTTAGGGCAGGGGAACAGAAACACCATATATTTT.

The CDR3 region has the DNA TGCGCCAGCAGCCATCTTTGGGGAGGGGATGATGGAAAACTGTTTTTT. It translates to CASSHLWGGDDGKLFF. The chain has TRBV4-3 and TRBJ1-4; tentatively, D is TRBD1 (5 bases). The CDR3 is made up of 16 amino acids. With 3 bases removed from V and 10 bases from J, the gap between germline ends came to 21 bases. Germline V gene sequence: CDR1 LGHNA, CDR2 YSLEER.

The rearrangement links TRBV5-1 to TRBJ1-1; no clear D. From germline, CDR1 is SGHRS and CDR2 YFSETQ. The V gene lost 2 bases and the J gene lost 0 bases, with 5 bases spanning the gap. This CDR3 has 13 amino acids. In DNA form, the CDR3 reads TGCGCCAGCAGCTTCAACATGAACACTGAAGCTTTCTTT. As protein: CASSFNMNTEAFF.

V usage is TRBV9 and J usage is TRBJ1-2, with D maybe TRBD1 (5 bases). This CDR3 comprises 15 residues. Trimming took off 2 bases at V and 2 bases at J, with 13 bases between the two ends. Germline loops: CDR1 SGDLS, CDR2 YYNGEE. In DNA, the CDR3 is TGTGCCAGCAGCGTCTCAGGGAGGGCCAACTATGGCTACACCTTC. As protein: CASSVSGRANYGYTF.

The gene calls are TRBV7-9 and TRBJ1-1, with D perhaps TRBD1 (5 bases). The CDR3 extends over 14 amino acids. V lost 3 bases and J lost 0, with 8 bases in between. CDR1 is SEHNR, CDR2 FQNEAQ, per germline (reference sequence). The chain's CDR3 is CASSFGGVNTEAFF. CDR3 bases: TGTGCCAGCAGCTTTGGGGGGGTGAACACTGAAGCTTTCTTT.

The chain joins TRBV12-1 to TRBJ2-2; whether TRBD1, the table's D call, matches the DNA was not checked. TRBV12-1 is described as a pseudogene. This CDR3 contains 17 residues. The CDR3 protein is CASSFGGQGATTGELFF. Written as DNA, the CDR3 is TGTGCCAGCAGCTTTGGGGGACAGGGGGCAACCACCGGGGAGCTGTTTTTT.

The V gene is TRBV30, the J gene TRBJ2-7; D is perhaps TRBD2 (7 bases). V lost 4 bases to trimming and J lost 4 bases, with 17 bases between them. The CDR3 runs 14 residues. Per germline, CDR1 GTSNPN and CDR2 SVGIG (reference sequence). The CDR3 loop reads CAWTEGGLGYEQYF. Here the CDR3 DNA reads TGTGCCTGGACCGAGGGGGGGCTTGGGTACGAGCAGTACTTC.

The chain has TRBV21-1 and TRBJ2-1; the table's D call of TRBD2 was not tested on the DNA. TRBV21-1 is a documented pseudogene. The CDR3 is 14 residues long. The chain's CDR3 is CASSNAVPYNEQFF. The CDR3 DNA follows: TGTGCCAGCAGCAATGCGGTTCCCTACAATGAGCAGTTCTTC.

This CDR3 reads CASSPPVGGGEQYF. The CDR3 DNA reads TGTGCCAGTAGTCCCCCCGTGGGGGGGGGCGAGCAGTACTTC. This rearrangement joins TRBV19 to TRBJ2-7; 7 bases agree with TRBD2. This CDR3 comprises 14 residues. Germline loops: CDR1 LNHDA, CDR2 SQIVND (reference sequence). V was clipped by 5 bases and J by 6 bases; unmatched bases: 10.

The chain is built from TRBV12-3 or TRBV12-4 and TRBJ1-4; the D is unclear. Deletions cut 4 bases from V and 10 bases from J, with 13 bases between. The CDR3 loop spans 13 amino acids. Here the CDR3 DNA reads TGTGCCAGCAGTTCGACCCGTGGAGGAAAACTGTTTTTT. This encodes CASSSTRGGKLFF.

This clone has only one observation. The CDR3: CASSSPSGGSDTQYF. CDR3 nucleotide sequence: TGTGCCAGCAGTTCTCCTAGCGGGGGGTCAGATACGCAGTATTTT. The chain carries TRBV6-5 and TRBJ2-3; 11 positions agree with TRBD2. The CDR3 length is 15 residues. CDR1 MNHEY and CDR2 SVGAGI come from the germline V gene. Losses at the gene ends were 4 bases for V and 4 bases for J; bases not matched to a gene: 4.

The CDR3 DNA reads TGTGCCAGCTCACCACGGGACAGTGAAGCTTTCTTT. Amino acids: CASSPRDSEAFF. The J gene is TRBJ1-1, the V gene TRBV18; TRBD1 matches 7 bases. The ends lost 1 base at V and 7 bases at J; junction bases unmatched: 0. The CDR3 sequence is 12 residues long. CDR1 is KGHSH and CDR2 is LQKENI in the germline V gene.

The V gene is TRBV6-5, the J gene TRBJ1-2; possible D gene TRBD1, 5 bases. This CDR3 comprises 12 residues. Trimming stripped 6 bases from V and 3 bases from J, with 8 bases between. The V gene's germline CDR1 is MNHEY and CDR2 SVGAGI. Here the CDR3 DNA reads TGTGCCAGCAGCCAGGGTTACTATGGCTACACCTTC. Encoded protein: CASSQGYYGYTF.

This clone was seen once. The chain employs TRBV28 and TRBJ2-5; the D gene is possibly TRBD2 (6 bases). The CDR3 runs 13 residues. V was cut by 6 bases and J by 5 bases, with 13 bases left in between. Germline V CDR1 and CDR2: MDHEN, SYDVKM. Here the CDR3 reads CASRSMAGETQYF. DNA of the CDR3: TGTGCCAGCAGGTCCATGGCGGGGGAGACCCAGTACTTC.

Only one count was recorded for this clone. The chain couples TRBV7-9 to TRBJ2-2, with 9 bases lining up with TRBD2. V gave up 8 bases and J gave up 4 bases; unmatched junction bases: 11. The CDR3 spans 16 residues. CDR1 is SEHNR and CDR2 is FQNEAQ in the germline V gene (reference sequence). The DNA for the CDR3 is TGTGCCAGCCTCCTCCCAGCGGGGGGCAGCACCGGGGAGCTGTTTTTT. Amino acid sequence: CASLLPAGGSTGELFF. The variable domain in full, completed from reference TRBV7-9 and TRBJ2-2, reads DTGVSQNPRHKITKRGQNVTFRCDPISEHNRLYWYRQTLGQGPEFLTYFQNEAQLEKSRLLSDRFSAERPKGSFSTLEIQRTEQGDSAMYLCASLLPAGGSTGELFFGEGSRLTVL.

The V gene is TRBV7-6, the J gene TRBJ2-2; 10 bases line up with TRBD2. The V gene end was trimmed by 3 bases and the J gene end by 0 bases; junction bases not matched to a gene: 1. The CDR3 has 16 amino acids. Germline V gene lookup returns CDR1 SGHVS and CDR2 FNYEAQ. The CDR3 sequence is CASSFTSGANTGELFF. CDR3 coding DNA: TGTGCCAGCAGCTTTACTAGCGGGGCGAACACCGGGGAGCTGTTTTTT.

V usage is TRBV19 and J usage is TRBJ1-6; perhaps TRBD1 as D (5 bases). Germline V CDR1 and CDR2: LNHDA, SQIVND (reference sequence). The CDR3 is 13 residues long. With 9 bases removed from V and 11 bases from J, the gap between germline ends came to 17 bases. This CDR3 reads CASHGRGAPPLHF. Written as DNA, the CDR3 is TGTGCCAGCCATGGAAGGGGCGCCCCACCCCTCCACTTT.

This clone showed up many times. Other DNA sequences in this specimen translate into the identical CDR3. The chain carries TRBV5-1 and TRBJ2-7, with D perhaps TRBD1 (5 bases). CDR1 is SGHRS and CDR2 is YFSETQ in the germline V gene. The ends were cut back, 0 bases at V and 1 base at J, with 11 bases in the middle. The CDR3 extends over 15 amino acids. The CDR3 region is CASSLAAGLSYEQYF. As DNA, the CDR3 is TGCGCCAGCAGCTTGGCTGCAGGGTTATCCTACGAGCAGTACTTC.

In its sample, this clone was seen a few times. In the same sample, other DNA sequences code for this CDR3. The rearrangement uses TRBV6-6 and TRBJ1-1; the match to TRBD1 covers 7 bases. Germline values: CDR1 MNHNY, CDR2 SVGAGI (reference sequence). The junction had 4 bases not matched to a gene; V was cut back by 5 bases and J by 4 bases. This CDR3 has 13 amino acids. The CDR3 DNA reads TGTGCCAGCAGTCCCCCAGGGGGCACTGAAGCTTTCTTT. Its translation: CASSPPGGTEAFF.

This rearrangement joins TRBV12-5 to TRBJ2-2; a possible D gene is TRBD1 (5 bases). The ends were cut back, 1 base at V and 1 base at J, with 10 bases in the middle. The CDR3 length is 16 residues. The germline V gene encodes CDR1 LGHNT and CDR2 FRNRAP. The CDR3 DNA follows: TGTGCTAGTGGTTTGGGATCGCAGGGGAACACCGGGGAGCTGTTTTTT. It specifies CASGLGSQGNTGELFF. Full variable domain (remainder filled in from reference TRBV12-5 and TRBJ2-2): DARVTQTPRHKVTEMGQEVTMRCQPILGHNTVFWYRQTMMQGLELLAYFRNRAPLDDSGMPKDRFSAEMPDATLATLKIQPSEPRDSAVYFCASGLGSQGNTGELFFGEGSRLTVL.

The J gene is TRBJ2-3, the V gene TRBV5-5; 9 nucleotides align to TRBD1. Germline V gene lookup returns CDR1 SGHKS and CDR2 YYEKEE (reference sequence). The V segment lost 4 bases and the J segment 6 bases; nucleotides outside the gene matches: 12. The CDR3 consists of 16 residues. As DNA, the CDR3 is TGTGCCAGCAGCGTGACACCGGGACAGGGAGTCGATACGCAGTATTTT. The encoded protein is CASSVTPGQGVDTQYF.

This chain links TRBV5-4 with TRBJ2-7; D uncertain. V lost 0 bases to trimming and J lost 0 bases, with 10 bases between them. The CDR3 runs 15 residues. Per germline, CDR1 SGHNT and CDR2 YYREEE (reference sequence). The CDR3 DNA sequence: TGTGCCAGCAGCTTGGGGTCCGCGAGCTCCTACGAGCAGTACTTC. Translated: CASSLGSASSYEQYF.

The J gene is TRBJ1-3, the V gene TRBV21-1. TRBV21-1 is an annotated pseudogene. The CDR3 consists of 16 residues. DNA for the CDR3: TGTGCCAGCAGCAAAGATGGCGGTGCGGCGGGAAACACCATATATTTT. Its translation is CASSKDGGAAGNTIYF.

The chain combines TRBV7-9 with TRBJ2-1; 7 bases agree with TRBD1. The CDR3 is 16 residues long. Germline V lookup: CDR1 SEHNR, CDR2 FQNEAQ (reference sequence). The junction had 7 bases not matched to a gene; V was cut back by 0 bases and J by 5 bases. CDR3 sequence reads: CASSLAVTGDNNEQFF. CDR3 coding DNA: TGTGCCAGCAGCTTAGCGGTAACAGGGGACAACAATGAGCAGTTCTTC.

The sample holds a few counts of this clone. The V call is TRBV10-3, the J call TRBJ2-3, with TRBD1 matching 7 bases. V lost 4 bases and J lost 5; bases outside the gene matches: 6. The CDR3 sequence is 14 residues long. Germline V CDR1 and CDR2: ENHRY, SYGVKD. CDR3 in amino acids: CAISGQGGLDTQYF. The CDR3 coding sequence is TGTGCCATCAGTGGACAGGGCGGATTAGATACGCAGTATTTT.